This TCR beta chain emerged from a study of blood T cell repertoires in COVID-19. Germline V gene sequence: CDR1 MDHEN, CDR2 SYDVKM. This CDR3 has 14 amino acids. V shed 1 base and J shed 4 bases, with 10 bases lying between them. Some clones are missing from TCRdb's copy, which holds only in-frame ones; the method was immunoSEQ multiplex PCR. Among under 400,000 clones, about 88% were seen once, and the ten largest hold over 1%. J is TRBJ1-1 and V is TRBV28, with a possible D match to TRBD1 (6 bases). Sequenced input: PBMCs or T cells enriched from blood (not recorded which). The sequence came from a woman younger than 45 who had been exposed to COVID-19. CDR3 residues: CASSLLGGRTEAFF. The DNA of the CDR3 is TGTGCCAGCAGTTTATTGGGGGGGCGCACTGAAGCTTTCTTT.